These T cell receptor beta chains were read from a single sample in a study of blood T cells in healthy people across ages. TCRdb fed the 5' RACE reads into MiXCR, producing one record per CDR3 protein. The data hold 1.4 million to 1.5 million distinct CDR3 sequences, with approximately 42% observed a single time. Specimen: blood. The receptors were sampled from a woman under 30 in good health. CDR3s include the opening cysteine and the closing phenylalanine or tryptophan. The D gene is left open where the match is weak. The size of a clone is reported for some rows only, either as once, few or many, or as a class for expanded clones.

>few|NA|TRBV4-1|TRBJ2-7
TGCGCCAGCAGCCCGCAAGGAGGCCAGAGCTCCTACGAGCAGTACTTC
CASSPQGGQSSYEQYF
>NA|NA|TRBV20-1|TRBJ2-5
TGCAGTACTCGGGACTTCCAAGTCCAAGAGACCCAGTACTTC
CSTRDFQVQETQYF
>NA|TRBD2|TRBV12-3/TRBV12-4|TRBJ2-3
TGTGCCAGCAGTTCCACTAGCGGCCTAATCACAGATACGCAGTATTTT
CASSSTSGLITDTQYF
>few|TRBD1|TRBV9|TRBJ2-5
TGTGCCAGCAGCCCAATGACAGGGGGCGTTGAGACCCAGTACTTC
CASSPMTGGVETQYF
>NA|TRBD1|TRBV10-3|TRBJ1-6
TGTGCCATCAGCGCCCAGGGGGCGTTATCACCCCTCCACTTT
CAISAQGALSPLHF
>NA|TRBD2|TRBV3-1|TRBJ2-7
TGTGCCAGCAGCCATAATCTAGCGGGGGTCTCCTACAATGAGCAGTACTTC
CASSHNLAGVSYNEQYF
>few|NA|TRBV15|TRBJ1-1
TGTGCCACCAGCAGAGTGAGGGAGAACACTGAAGCTTTCTTT
CATSRVRENTEAFF
>few|NA|TRBV14|TRBJ2-7
TGTGCCAGCAGCCAAACGGCCTTATGGGGGGAGCAGTACTTC
CASSQTALWGEQYF
>few|TRBD1|TRBV28|TRBJ1-2
TGTGCCAGCAGTCAGACAGGGTCGGTCAATGGCTACACCTTC
CASSQTGSVNGYTF
>few|TRBD2|TRBV4-2|TRBJ2-7
TGTGCCAGCAGCCAAGTAGCGGGGCAATACAATGAGCAGTACTTC
CASSQVAGQYNEQYF
>few|NA|TRBV29-1|TRBJ2-5
TGCAGCGTTGAACAGAACCAAGAGACCCAGTACTTC
CSVEQNQETQYF
>NA|NA|TRBV3-1|TRBJ2-1
TGTGCCAGCAGCCAAAACAGCAATGAGCAGTTCTTC
CASSQNSNEQFF
>NA|NA|TRBV18|TRBJ1-4
TGTGCCAGCTCACCACGGTTAGAGGAAAAACTGTTTTTT
CASSPRLEEKLFF
>few|NA|TRBV2|TRBJ1-1
TGTGCCAGCCACCGAGAGAACACTGAAGCTTTCTTT
CASHRENTEAFF
>NA|NA|TRBV29-1|TRBJ2-1
TGCAGCGCCCACCTAGCTTACAATGAGCAGTTCTTC
CSAHLAYNEQFF
>NA|NA|TRBV20-1|TRBJ1-1
TGCAGTGCTCCCGGACTAGGGGCGAACACTGAAGCTTTCTTT
CSAPGLGANTEAFF
>few|NA|TRBV20-1|TRBJ2-7
TGCAGTGCCGGGAAAGGGGGTGTTAGCTACGAGCAGTACTTC
CSAGKGGVSYEQYF
>NA|NA|TRBV11-1|TRBJ2-7
TGTGCCAGCGGGCTAGCCCCTTACAGTGAGCAGTACTTC
CASGLAPYSEQYF
>few|TRBD1|TRBV20-1|TRBJ2-3
TGCAGTGCTAGTCAGGGGGCGTCAGATACGCAGTATTTT
CSASQGASDTQYF
>NA|TRBD2|TRBV20-1|TRBJ2-1
TGCAGTGCTAGTTGGACTAGCGGGGGGTTTTTGAATGAGCAGTTCTTC
CSASWTSGGFLNEQFF
>NA|NA|TRBV11-1|TRBJ1-2
TGTGCCAGCAGCTTAGAAGCGGGGCAAGGCTATGGCTACACCTTC
CASSLEAGQGYGYTF
>few|NA|TRBV27|TRBJ1-2
TGTGCCAGCAGTTCTGGGGTTAGGCAGAGGGGCTATGGCTACACCTTC
CASSSGVRQRGYGYTF
>NA|NA|TRBV12-3/TRBV12-4|TRBJ1-6
TGTGCCAGCAGTGTGTCGTCGCGGGGGGGACCCCTCCACTTT
CASSVSSRGGPLHF
>NA|TRBD1|TRBV6-1|TRBJ1-2
TGTGCCAGCAGGAGGGACAGCGGCTACACCTTC
CASRRDSGYTF
>NA|TRBD2|TRBV2|TRBJ2-3
TGTGCCAGCAGTGTGGGGGCCGGCGGGAGGGGCACAGATACGCAGTATTTT
CASSVGAGGRGTDTQYF
>NA|NA|TRBV15|TRBJ1-1
TGTGCCACCAGCAGCCGTACCGGGAACGCTGAAGCTTTCTTT
CATSSRTGNAEAFF
>few|NA|TRBV6-5|TRBJ1-5
TGTGCCAGCAGTTACTCCTTGGACAGCGCTCTACCCCAGCATTTT
CASSYSLDSALPQHF
>NA|NA|TRBV25-1|TRBJ2-1
TGTGCCAGCAGTCCGGCAGGGCTAAATGAGCAGTTCTTC
CASSPAGLNEQFF
>NA|TRBD2|TRBV6-6|TRBJ2-2
TGTGCCAGCAGGCAGACTAGCGGGAGGGGGAACACCGGGGAGCTGTTTTTT
CASRQTSGRGNTGELFF
>NA|NA|TRBV28|TRBJ2-7
TGTGCCAGCAGAACCCCCGACCCATCCTACGAGCAGTACTTC
CASRTPDPSYEQYF
>NA|NA|TRBV7-9|TRBJ2-5
TGTGCCAGCAGCTTAGGCGCTTGGGAGACCCAGTACTTC
CASSLGAWETQYF
>few|TRBD2|TRBV7-3|TRBJ2-1
TGTGCCAGCAGCCCCCGGACTAGCGGGGGGGTCTCCTACAATGAGCAGTTCTTC
CASSPRTSGGVSYNEQFF
>NA|TRBD1|TRBV5-4|TRBJ1-1
TGTGCCAGCAGCTTTGGACAGGCGAACGCTGAAGCTTTCTTT
CASSFGQANAEAFF
>NA|NA|TRBV2|TRBJ2-7
TGTGCCAGCAGTTGGTTAGTTGACTCCTACGAGCAGTACTTC
CASSWLVDSYEQYF
>NA|NA|TRBV15|TRBJ2-2
TGTGCCACCAGCAGTGCCAGGGAAGGGACCGGGGAGCTGTTTTTT
CATSSAREGTGELFF
>NA|NA|TRBV20-1|TRBJ2-7
TGCAGTGCTAGAGATCTAGCGCAACTCCTCTCCTACGAGCAGTACTTC
CSARDLAQLLSYEQYF
>few|NA|TRBV7-9|TRBJ1-1
TGTGCCAGCACCGGTCCTGAAGCTTTCTTT
CASTGPEAFF
>NA|TRBD1|TRBV25-1|TRBJ2-5
TGTGCCAGCAGTGAATGGGGGACAGTCAAAGAGACCCAGTACTTC
CASSEWGTVKETQYF
>NA|TRBD1|TRBV6-5|TRBJ2-5
TGTGCCAGCAGTTACTCTGGGCAGGGGGCGCGGGAGACCCAGTACTTC
CASSYSGQGARETQYF